These 32 T cell receptor beta chains were all obtained from the same sample, sequenced in a study of cytomegalovirus exposure and HLA in healthy donors. The PCR was carried out with 60 Vbeta primers and 13 Jbeta primers. Libraries were prepared by immunoSEQ multiplex PCR; TCRdb keeps only in-frame clonotypes and omits some of them. The sample contains about 200,000 clones, around 74% of which appear only once. Sequenced: PBMCs. These receptors all stem from a girl between 5 and 17 years old in good health and CMV-seropositive.

Only one count was recorded for this clone. The chain couples TRBV5-4 to TRBJ1-1; a weak D match, TRBD1 (5 bases). The CDR3 runs to 15 residues. Trimming shortened V by 7 bases and J by 6 bases, and 22 bases separated the two germline ends. Germline V lookup: CDR1 SGHNT, CDR2 YYREEE (reference sequence). CDR3 sequence (DNA): TGTGCCAGCGCCAATGGAGGGACTAAGGTCGCTGAAGCTTTCTTT. Translation gives CASANGGTKVAEAFF.

This chain joins TRBV9 and TRBJ1-1, with TRBD1 matching 7 bases. The germline V gene encodes CDR1 SGDLS and CDR2 YYNGEE. This CDR3 has 14 residues. Trimming cost V 6 bases and J 2 bases; bases outside gene matches: 7. CDR3 sequence (DNA): TGTGCCAGCAAGAGGGACAGTATTAACACTGAAGCTTTCTTT. Its translation: CASKRDSINTEAFF.

The V and J genes are TRBV30 and TRBJ1-4; maybe TRBD1 (5 bases). With 0 bases removed from V and 8 bases from J, the gap between germline ends came to 13 bases. The CDR3 has 14 residues. Germline-derived CDR1 and CDR2 are GTSNPN and SVGIG (reference sequence). The DNA of the CDR3 is TGTGCCTGGAGTGTACGACAGTCAAAGGAAAAACTGTTTTTT. Translated, it gives CAWSVRQSKEKLFF.

The rearrangement links TRBV4-3 to TRBJ1-2, with TRBD1 as a possible D gene (5 bases). V lost 1 base and J 0 bases, leaving 9 bases between the germline ends. Germline CDR1 and CDR2: LGHNA and YSLEER. The CDR3 consists of 15 residues. The CDR3 spells CASSQAGGANYGYTF. The CDR3 coding sequence is TGCGCCAGCAGCCAAGCGGGGGGGGCTAACTATGGCTACACCTTC.

The genes are TRBV27 and TRBJ2-5, with TRBD2 identical over 16 bases. The J segment lost 5 bases and the V segment lost 3 bases, leaving 6 bases of the junction unmatched. The CDR3 covers 17 residues. Germline loops: CDR1 MNHEY, CDR2 SMNVEV (reference sequence). The CDR3 sequence is CASSFGTSGGVRETQYF. DNA for the CDR3: TGTGCCAGCAGTTTTGGGACTAGCGGGGGGGTTCGGGAGACCCAGTACTTC.

V and J are TRBV29-1 and TRBJ2-5, with D perhaps matching TRBD1 (6 bases). With the DNA end fitting TRBJ2-7 better, the J assignment may be wrong. The germline CDR1 and CDR2 sequences are SQVTM and ANQGSEA. The length of the CDR3 is 11 residues. CDR3 loop: CSVNRVYEQYF. The CDR3 nucleotides are TGCAGCGTCAACAGGGTCTACGAGCAGTACTTC.

The chain joins TRBV6-5 to TRBJ2-2; 11 nucleotides agree with TRBD1. The V gene's germline CDR1 is MNHEY and CDR2 SVGAGI. Trimming removed 10 bases from V and 8 bases from J; junction bases left unmatched: 9. The CDR3 totals 14 residues. CDR3 in amino acids: CAIRTGGALGELFF. CDR3 nucleotides: TGTGCCATCAGGACAGGGGGCGCCTTGGGGGAGCTGTTTTTT.

This sequence joins TRBV19 and TRBJ2-2, with D unresolved. This CDR3 region has 13 residues. Germline CDR1 and CDR2: LNHDA and SQIVND (reference sequence). This CDR3 is CATISQNTGELFF. The CDR3 nucleotides read TGTGCTACGATATCACAGAACACCGGGGAGCTGTTTTTT.

V is TRBV5-6 and J is TRBJ1-4; 9 nucleotides match TRBD1. Germline V gives CDR1 SGHDT, CDR2 YYEEEE. This CDR3 contains 16 residues. Trimming cost V 7 bases and J 4 bases; bases outside gene matches: 11. The CDR3 region is CASQKFGDRVNEKLFF. In DNA form, the CDR3 reads TGTGCCAGCCAAAAGTTTGGGGACAGGGTTAATGAAAAACTGTTTTTT.

This clone was seen just once. This rearrangement joins TRBV1 to TRBJ2-2; TRBD1 is taken as the D call from the table, unchecked against the DNA. TRBV1 is termed a pseudogene. The CDR3 has 14 residues. CDR3 DNA sequence: TGCACCAGCAGCCGAAGGGGAAGCACCGGGGAGCTGTTTTTT. It specifies CTSSRRGSTGELFF.

The chain employs TRBV27 and TRBJ2-7; TRBD1 aligns across 7 bases. The CDR3 extends over 13 amino acids. Germline V lookup: CDR1 MNHEY, CDR2 SMNVEV (reference sequence). V was pared by 5 bases and J by 4 bases, with 5 bases of the junction left unmatched. DNA of the CDR3: TGTGCCAGCAGTCTGAGACAGGGTTACGAGCAGTACTTC. Its translation is CASSLRQGYEQYF.

The chain uses TRBV11-2 and TRBJ1-1; 9 bases match TRBD1. The CDR3 totals 16 residues. V was clipped by 2 bases and J by 5 bases; unmatched bases: 9. Germline-derived CDR1 and CDR2 are SGHAT and FQNNGV. For the CDR3, the DNA is TGTGCCAGCAGCTTAAACCCGGGACAGGGAAATACTGAAGCTTTCTTT. It encodes CASSLNPGQGNTEAFF.

The rearrangement joins TRBV11-2 to TRBJ1-6; 10 positions agree with TRBD1. The CDR3 length is 17 residues. V shed 3 bases, J shed 6 bases, and the junction held 8 bases outside the gene matches. Germline loops: CDR1 SGHAT, CDR2 FQNNGV. The CDR3 reads CASSFIDRGLGNSPLHF. CDR3 in DNA: TGTGCCAGCAGCTTTATCGACAGGGGGCTAGGTAATTCACCCCTCCACTTT.

The chain is built from TRBV4-3 and TRBJ1-2; 10 bases fit TRBD1. Trimming took 0 bases from V and 8 from J; bases not matched to a gene: 9. The CDR3 length is 16 residues. CDR1 LGHNA and CDR2 YSLEER come from the germline V gene. The CDR3 DNA sequence: TGCGCCAGCAGCCAAGATACGGGACAGGGGTGGGGAGGCTACACCTTC. This gives the protein CASSQDTGQGWGGYTF.

The V and J genes are TRBV27 and TRBJ2-7; TRBD1 aligns across 7 bases. This CDR3 is built from 14 residues. Germline V gene data show CDR1 as MNHEY and CDR2 as SMNVEV (reference sequence). The J segment lost 5 bases and the V segment lost 5 bases, leaving 9 bases of the junction unmatched. The CDR3, as DNA: TGTGCCAGCAGTCCCGGGACAGCCTGGAACGAGCAGTACTTC. It codes for CASSPGTAWNEQYF.

The CDR3 reads CASSSRGNIDEKLFF. In DNA form, the CDR3 reads TGTGCCAGCTCCTCCAGGGGGAACATCGATGAAAAACTGTTTTTT. This sequence joins TRBV18 and TRBJ1-4; TRBD1 aligns across 7 bases. Germline V gene data show CDR1 as KGHSH and CDR2 as LQKENI. V lost 6 bases, J lost 6 bases, and 10 bases stayed unmatched. This CDR3 spans 15 amino acids.

The chain carries TRBV7-9 and TRBJ1-4; D possibly corresponds to TRBD1 (5 bases). The CDR3 has 14 amino acids. Germline V CDR1 and CDR2: SEHNR, FQNEAQ (reference sequence). The V and J ends lost 4 bases and 5 bases respectively, with 11 bases between them. CDR3 protein: CASSYSGLNEKLFF. The CDR3 region has the DNA TGTGCCAGCAGCTATTCAGGGCTGAATGAAAAACTGTTTTTT.

This sequence joins TRBV4-1 and TRBJ1-5; D unresolved. CDR3 length: 15 residues. Germline V lookup: CDR1 MGHRA, CDR2 YSYEKL. Trimming removed 8 bases from V and 1 base from J, with 15 bases in between. CDR3 protein: CASASAAGSNQPQHF. The CDR3 region has the DNA TGCGCCAGCGCCTCTGCCGCCGGGAGCAATCAGCCCCAGCATTTT.

The chain has TRBV7-2 and TRBJ2-1; TRBD2 is a possible D gene (5 bases). V lost 3 bases and J lost 6, with 18 bases in between. Germline lookup yields CDR1 SGHTA and CDR2 FQGNSA. The CDR3 has 16 amino acids. CDR3 bases: TGTGCCAGCAGCTTTAGCGTCGGGGTGTCTTCCAATGAGCAGTTCTTC. Its translation is CASSFSVGVSSNEQFF.

The chain employs TRBV6-5 and TRBJ1-1; D not certain. CDR1 MNHEY and CDR2 SVGAGI come from the germline V gene. The CDR3 sequence is 12 residues long. The V gene lost 6 bases and the J gene lost 1 base, with 6 bases spanning the gap. CDR3 sequence reads: CASRYQNTEAFF. For the CDR3, the DNA is TGTGCCAGCAGATACCAGAACACTGAAGCTTTCTTT.

J is TRBJ1-5 and V is TRBV15, with TRBD1 identical over 8 bases. The CDR3 is made up of 15 amino acids. CDR1 is LNHNV, CDR2 YYDKDF, per germline (reference sequence). After removal of 4 bases from V and 1 base from J, the junction contained 3 bases not matched to a gene. The CDR3 coding sequence is TGTGCCACCAGCACCCAGGGGGCGAGCAATCAGCCCCAGCATTTT. Its protein is CATSTQGASNQPQHF.

The J gene is TRBJ1-6, the V gene TRBV7-2; a possible D gene is TRBD1 (6 bases). V shed 8 bases and J shed 9 bases, with 14 bases lying between them. This CDR3 is 13 amino acids long. The germline gives CDR1 SGHTA, CDR2 FQGNSA. The CDR3 nucleotides are TGTGCCAGCGGCCAACTGGGGGCTTCACCCCTCCACTTT. Translated, it gives CASGQLGASPLHF.

This clone has a handful of counts. V is TRBV18 and J is TRBJ2-5, with 8 bases matching TRBD2. The germline V gene has CDR1 KGHSH and CDR2 LQKENI. The V gene end was trimmed by 4 bases and the J gene end by 5 bases; junction bases not matched to a gene: 6. This CDR3 region has 14 residues. CDR3 sequence reads: CASSHSGGSETQYF. The DNA of the CDR3 is TGTGCCAGCTCACACAGCGGGGGCTCGGAGACCCAGTACTTC.

This chain joins TRBV10-1 and TRBJ1-5, with 8 bases aligning to TRBD1. After removal of 7 bases from V and 5 bases from J, the junction contained 13 bases not matched to a gene. The germline CDR1 and CDR2 sequences are WNHNN and SYGVQD (reference sequence). This CDR3 is 16 amino acids long. The CDR3 loop reads CASIRYAQGAYQPQHF. The DNA for the CDR3 is TGCGCCAGCATTCGCTACGCTCAGGGGGCATATCAGCCCCAGCATTTT.

The chain's CDR3 is CASSQRDRDTDTQYF. The CDR3 DNA reads TGCGCCAGCAGCCAACGGGACAGAGACACAGATACGCAGTATTTT. The chain recombines TRBV4-1 with TRBJ2-3, with 7 bases fitting TRBD1. The CDR3 has 15 residues. Per the germline V gene, CDR1 is MGHRA and CDR2 is YSYEKL. After removal of 2 bases from V and 2 bases from J, the junction contained 4 bases not matched to a gene.

This clone appeared a single time. V usage is TRBV5-1 and J usage is TRBJ2-7, with 7 nucleotides matching TRBD1. This CDR3 is 16 amino acids long. Looked up from germline, CDR1 is SGHRS and CDR2 is YFSETQ. V lost 0 bases and J lost 3; bases outside the gene matches: 9. The CDR3 region is CASSLGGQMGSYEQYF. Written as DNA, the CDR3 is TGCGCCAGCAGCTTGGGGGGACAGATGGGGAGCTACGAGCAGTACTTC. The whole variable domain, filled in from reference TRBV5-1 and TRBJ2-7, reads KAGVTQTPRYLIKTRGQQVTLSCSPISGHRSVSWYQQTPGQGLQFLFEYFSETQRNKGNFPGRFSGRQFSNSRSEMNVSTLELGDSALYLCASSLGGQMGSYEQYFGPGTRLTVT.

A single count supports this clone. This chain connects TRBV7-8 to TRBJ2-5; 7 bases fit TRBD1. The CDR3 is 15 residues long. V lost 3 bases and J lost 2; bases outside the gene matches: 6. Germline CDR1 is SGHVS and CDR2 is FQNEAQ. The CDR3 loop reads CASSLGTAGQETQYF. DNA of the CDR3: TGTGCCAGCAGCTTGGGGACAGCCGGTCAAGAGACCCAGTACTTC. The variable domain in full, with the rest retrieved from reference TRBV7-8 and TRBJ2-5, is GAGVSQSPRYKVAKRGQDVALRCDPISGHVSLFWYQQALGQGPEFLTYFQNEAQLDKSGLPSDRFFAERPEGSVSTLKIQRTQQEDSAVYLCASSLGTAGQETQYFGPGTRLLVL.

J is TRBJ2-7 and V is TRBV7-9; 13 nucleotides agree with TRBD2. V lost 5 bases, J lost 5 bases, and 9 bases stayed unmatched. CDR1 is SEHNR, CDR2 FQNEAQ, per germline (reference sequence). This CDR3 spans 16 amino acids. CDR3 residues: CASSNGTSGNPNEQYF. In nucleotides, the CDR3 is TGTGCCAGCAGCAACGGGACTAGCGGGAACCCCAACGAGCAGTACTTC.

This rearrangement joins TRBV18 to TRBJ1-2, with D possibly matching TRBD1 (5 bases). This CDR3 region has 14 residues. V shed 3 bases and J shed 5 bases, with 13 bases lying between them. Germline CDR1 KGHSH, CDR2 LQKENI. This chain's CDR3 is CASSPSGGAYGYTF. Here the CDR3 DNA reads TGTGCCAGCTCACCGTCGGGAGGGGCGTATGGCTACACCTTC.

Comment on this clone: Other DNA sequences in this specimen translate into the identical CDR3. The V gene is TRBV2, the J gene TRBJ1-3; D gene ambiguous. The CDR3 is 14 amino acids. Germline CDR1 is SNHLY and CDR2 is FYNNEI. The V end lost 1 base, the J end lost 1 base, and 5 bases lay between the germline ends. Written as DNA, the CDR3 is TGTGCCAGCAGTGAAGAATCTTCTGGAAACACCATATATTTT. Translating it yields CASSEESSGNTIYF.

This clone was counted between two and nine times. The rearrangement joins TRBV5-1 to TRBJ2-5, with TRBD2 identical over 11 bases. The ends lost 0 bases at V and 3 bases at J; junction bases unmatched: 7. This CDR3 comprises 17 residues. From germline, CDR1 is SGHRS and CDR2 YFSETQ. As DNA, the CDR3 is TGCGCCAGCAGCTTGGGGATTCTGACTAGCGGGGAAGAGACCCAGTACTTC. It specifies CASSLGILTSGEETQYF.

This chain uses TRBV10-1 with TRBJ2-1; no definite D call. The CDR3 is 14 amino acids. Trimming removed 0 bases at V and 7 bases at J, with 10 bases between. Germline lookup yields CDR1 WNHNN and CDR2 SYGVQD (reference sequence). The CDR3 loop reads CASSESRGINEQFF. The CDR3 bases are TGCGCCAGCAGTGAGTCGAGAGGAATAAATGAGCAGTTCTTC.